Listed below are T cell receptor beta chains from one sample, sequenced in a study of a mutant IDH1 vaccine in newly diagnosed glioma. Which antigens these TCRs recognize remains unknown. Profiled with immunoSEQ multiplex PCR; TCRdb holds only in-frame clones, not every one. The table records roughly 50,000 clones, about 80% of them present only once. The sequencing used PBMCs, collected from a glioma patient whose treatment included an IDH1 peptide vaccine. The source is a man aged 30 to 45 with glioma. The CDR3 runs from the conserved cysteine through the conserved F or W.

V gene,CDR3 protein
TRBV4-1,CASSQEKVGYEQYF
TRBV30,CAWSLGTSFYEQYF
TRBV19,CASGDRGHLNTIYF
TRBV5-6,CASSFSGGGRETQYF
TRBV5-5,CASSLVLRGDQPQHF
TRBV29-1,CSVEDPGRGRGSEQYF
TRBV6-6,CASSYSERGPYNEQFF
TRBV27,CASSWSLDGDYEQYF
TRBV4-2,CASSQAGVDSPLHF
TRBV7-9,CASSYPGQGGETQYF
TRBV20-1,CSAREDREAFF
TRBV19,CASSIGGSEQFF
TRBV28,CASSNPRAGSYNEQFF
TRBV5-1,CASSLGTGGSRRTDTQYF
TRBV2,CASKETYSNQPQHF
TRBV29-1,CSVFFLTSGGTYNEQFF
TRBV5-5,CASSGGASTDTQYF
TRBV7-6,CASSKQGGAYNSPLHF
TRBV6-1,CASSYPGLQHF
TRBV10-1,CASSNRDRGTDTQYF
TRBV6-4,CASSPQTSTGELFF
TRBV13,CASSFRRGTEAFF
TRBV2,CASSEERAIGGGGYTF
TRBV10-3,CAISDGHLRPDNEQFF
TRBV9,CASTTWEGGSADTQYF
TRBV19,CASSIAAGAAFF
TRBV15,CATSRAGQGLTGELFF
TRBV2,CASSGFGERGSSYGYTF
TRBV11-1,CASSLLGRVQGSPDTQYF
TRBV5-1,CASSLATDWYQETQYF
TRBV11-2,CASSLYNGPSGELFF
TRBV14,CASSQSGGASREQFF
TRBV7-9,CASIKEGAGQYF
TRBV6-5,CASSLTGAEAFF
TRBV6-5,CASSRLLSGDQPQHF